This T cell receptor (beta chain) was recovered during a study of blood T cell dynamics during melanoma immunotherapy (dated by TCRdb to 2020 to 2021). For the wider study: The patients had metastatic melanoma and were given first-line pembrolizumab or nivolumab plus ipilimumab as standard of care in the United Kingdom. The training cohort was made up of consecutive patients, while a further independent group of patients from the same centre was pooled to form an external validation set. To find early correlates of response, peripheral T cell receptor repertoires were profiled in metastatic melanoma patients before and after one cycle of checkpoint inhibitor therapy. Study-level results and caveats: The study could not determine whether the T cell clones driving repertoire changes were melanoma-specific or reflected general immune activation. The relatively small sample size was acknowledged as a potential limitation on generalization of the results. Patients who later achieved disease control showed a bifurcated PBMC repertoire reorganization at W3, with increased clonality or increased diversity, unlike progressors.

For every bulk PBMC sample, a fixed 350 ng of DNA was loaded. TCR beta CDR3 sequences were amplified from genomic DNA with the immunoSEQ TCRb Assay kit following manufacturer instructions. The KAPA Library Quantification Kit for Illumina platforms was used to quantify pooled libraries by qPCR. Sequencing of the pooled libraries was done on an Illumina NextSeq 500, with clustering at about 0.55-1.2 pM. Concerning the study's data processing: TCR data were analyzed with immunoSEQ ANALYZER and the R LymphoSeq package. A rearrangement efficiency score was calculated as productive divided by the sum of productive and non-productive CDR3 sequences. Within each patient, timepoints were compared pairwise for clonality, measured with the Gini coefficient, and for diversity, measured with the Renyi index at alpha=1. In LymphoSeq, clonal relatedness was computed using an edit distance of 3, and repertoire similarity was computed using the Bhattacharyya coefficient. To classify response, a linear discriminant analysis based on week-3 changes in clonality and diversity was built with the R MASS and caret packages. TCRdb took this table from immuneACCESS and kept in-frame rearrangements with V and J called. Such tables lack part of the clones; where checked against another copy, unresolved V genes explain under half of the gap, and the rest is unexplained. That table gives V, J and clone size, and the DNA gave D and trimming. This sample is represented by about 19,000 clones; around 90% of them were singletons. About 8% of the sample rests with the top ten.

In regard to this clone: Its target antigen remains unknown. No base-level quality is on record; no much larger clone is a single base apart.

What this sample's time point label stands for: week 3, after first cycle of checkpoint inhibitor. Blood samples were taken at two points: before treatment (T0) and at week 3 (W3), which came after the first cycle of checkpoint blockade. Except for a couple of patients with rapid clinical progression, response was assessed 12 weeks after the first infusion by RECIST 1.1; disease control meant complete response, partial response or stable disease. Patients were not eligible if they had prior systemic cancer treatment, concomitant immunosuppressant therapy or synchronous other active malignancies. Bulk PBMC and plasma cell-free DNA were both sequenced for TCR beta so that circulating cells and T cell turnover could be tracked. PBMC were isolated from blood with Lymphoprep and SepMate tubes, followed by red cell lysis. QIAamp DNA Blood Mini kits were used to extract DNA from PBMC and sorted T cell subsets.

CDR1 and CDR2, looked up from the germline V gene (reference sequence), are LNHDA and SQIVND. V is pruned by 3 bases and J by 4 bases, leaving 16 bases of the junction without a gene match. The CDR3 has 19 amino acids, counting the end cysteine and phenylalanine. Only CDR3 DNA is held: 57 bases, read in frame from base 1. This sequence was found in a human donor with melanoma. The sequencing here drew on blood, taken from a patient treated with checkpoint blockade. This chain is built from TRBV19 and TRBJ2-3; TRBD2 aligns with 10 central bases. The nucleotide sequence reads as follows: TGTGCCAGTAGTATTCGGTCTGCAGCGGGAGGGCCGATGGCAGATACGCAGTATTTT. Translated, this is CASSIRSAAGGPMADTQYF.